This TCR beta chain stems from a study of T cells after yellow fever vaccination. Overall study: Fractions low in cell number were prepared with SMART-Seq v4 Ultra Low Input. Study-level findings and limits: Re-detected after boosting: most primary clones, more than 95% of CD4 and about 89% of CD8. Faster peaking, at day 5 versus 15, marked a secondary response that was weaker.

Trimming removed 2 bases from V and 6 bases from J, with 5 bases in between. CDR1 and CDR2 (germline): MGHRA, YSYEKL. The CDR3 is made up of 13 amino acids. Worth noting for this clonotype: Antigen unknown.

The authors made TCR cDNA by 5'RACE template switching, adding a universal primer site and UMIs. Using its own MiXCR run on the 5' RACE reads, TCRdb lists one record per CDR3 protein. The sample contains 500,000 to 650,000 distinct CDR3 sequences, roughly 17% of which appear only once. The rearrangement joins TRBV4-1 to TRBJ1-6; D is undetermined. This receptor was obtained from a man between 18 and 35 years old who received the YFV17D yellow fever vaccine. The source was PBMCs, collected about 5 days after the first yellow fever vaccination. The CDR3 region is CASSQFPNSPLHF. Here the CDR3 DNA reads TGCGCCAGCAGCCAATTCCCTAATTCACCCCTCCACTTT.